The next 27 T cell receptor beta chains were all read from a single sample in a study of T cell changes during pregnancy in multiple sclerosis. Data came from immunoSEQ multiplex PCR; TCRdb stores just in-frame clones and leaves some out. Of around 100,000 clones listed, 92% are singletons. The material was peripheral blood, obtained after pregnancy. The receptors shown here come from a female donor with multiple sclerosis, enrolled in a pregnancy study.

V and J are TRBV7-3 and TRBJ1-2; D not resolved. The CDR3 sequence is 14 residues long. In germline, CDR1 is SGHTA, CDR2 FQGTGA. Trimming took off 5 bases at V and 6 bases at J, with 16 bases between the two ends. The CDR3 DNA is TGTGCCAGCAGCCCCCCGACGAGGGATAATGGCTACACCTTC. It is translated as CASSPPTRDNGYTF.

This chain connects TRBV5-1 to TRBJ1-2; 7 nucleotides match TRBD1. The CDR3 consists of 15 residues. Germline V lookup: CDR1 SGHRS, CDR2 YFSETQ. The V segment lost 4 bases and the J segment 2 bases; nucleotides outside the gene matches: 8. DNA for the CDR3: TGCGCCAGCAGCCAAACGGCGACAGGGAACTATGGCTACACCTTC. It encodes CASSQTATGNYGYTF.

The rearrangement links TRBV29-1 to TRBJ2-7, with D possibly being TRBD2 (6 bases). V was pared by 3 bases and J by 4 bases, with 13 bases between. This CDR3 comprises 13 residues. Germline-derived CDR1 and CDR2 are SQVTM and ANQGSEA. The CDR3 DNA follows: TGCAGCGTTGATGGCGGGAATTCGTACGAGCAGTACTTC. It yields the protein CSVDGGNSYEQYF.

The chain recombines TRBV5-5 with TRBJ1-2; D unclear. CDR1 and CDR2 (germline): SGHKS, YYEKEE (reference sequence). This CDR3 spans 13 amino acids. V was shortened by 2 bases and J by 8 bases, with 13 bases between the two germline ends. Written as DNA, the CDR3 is TGTGCCAGCAGCTTTGGGCCCATCGCGGGCTACACCTTC. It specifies CASSFGPIAGYTF.

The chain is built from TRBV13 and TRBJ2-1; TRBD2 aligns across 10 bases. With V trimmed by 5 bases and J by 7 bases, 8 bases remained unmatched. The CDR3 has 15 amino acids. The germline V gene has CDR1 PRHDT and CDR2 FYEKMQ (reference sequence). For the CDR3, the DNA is TGTGCCAGCAGCCTCGGGATAGCGGGAGGTAATGAGCAGTTCTTC. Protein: CASSLGIAGGNEQFF.

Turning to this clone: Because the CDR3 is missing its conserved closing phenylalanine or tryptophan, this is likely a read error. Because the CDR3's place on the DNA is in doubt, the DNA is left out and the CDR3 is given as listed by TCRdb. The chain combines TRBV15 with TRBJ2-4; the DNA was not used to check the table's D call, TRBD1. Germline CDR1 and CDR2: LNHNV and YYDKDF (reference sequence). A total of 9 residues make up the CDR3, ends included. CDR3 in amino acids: CALGDRTLL.

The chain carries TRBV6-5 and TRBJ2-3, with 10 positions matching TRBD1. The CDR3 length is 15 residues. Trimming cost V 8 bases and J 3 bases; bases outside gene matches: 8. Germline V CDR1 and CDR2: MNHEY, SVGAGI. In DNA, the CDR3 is TGTGCCAGCGGGGGACAGGGGAGGGAAACAGATACGCAGTATTTT. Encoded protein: CASGGQGRETDTQYF.

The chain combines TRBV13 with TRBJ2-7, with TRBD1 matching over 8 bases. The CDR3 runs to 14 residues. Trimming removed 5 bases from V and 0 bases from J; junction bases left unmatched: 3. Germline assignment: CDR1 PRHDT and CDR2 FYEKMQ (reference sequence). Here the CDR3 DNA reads TGTGCCAGCAGCCAGGGGACAGGCTCCTACGAGCAGTACTTC. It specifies CASSQGTGSYEQYF.

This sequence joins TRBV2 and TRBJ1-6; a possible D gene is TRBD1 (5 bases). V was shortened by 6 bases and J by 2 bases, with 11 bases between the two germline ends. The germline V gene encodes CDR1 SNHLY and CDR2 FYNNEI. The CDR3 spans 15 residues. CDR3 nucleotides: TGTGCCAGCAGGAACCGACAGACCTATAATTCACCCCTCCACTTT. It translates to CASRNRQTYNSPLHF.

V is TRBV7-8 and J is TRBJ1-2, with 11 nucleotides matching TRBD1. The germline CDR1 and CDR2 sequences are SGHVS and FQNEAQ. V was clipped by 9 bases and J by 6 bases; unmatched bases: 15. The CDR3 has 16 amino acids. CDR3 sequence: CASRPGQGDHRDGYTF. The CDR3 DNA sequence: TGTGCCAGTCGGCCGGGACAGGGGGACCATAGGGATGGCTACACCTTC.

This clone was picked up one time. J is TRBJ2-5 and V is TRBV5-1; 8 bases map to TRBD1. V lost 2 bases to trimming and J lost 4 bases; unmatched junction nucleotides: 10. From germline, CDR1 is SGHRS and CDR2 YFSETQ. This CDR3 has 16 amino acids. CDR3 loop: CASSLGGTGRRETQYF. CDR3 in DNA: TGCGCCAGCAGCTTAGGTGGGACAGGTAGACGAGAGACCCAGTACTTC.

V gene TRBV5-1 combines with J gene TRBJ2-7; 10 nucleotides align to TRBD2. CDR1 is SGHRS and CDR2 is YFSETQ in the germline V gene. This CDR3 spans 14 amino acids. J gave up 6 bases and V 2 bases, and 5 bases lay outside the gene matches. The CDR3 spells CASSFKGLAVEQYF. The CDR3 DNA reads TGCGCCAGCAGCTTTAAAGGACTAGCGGTCGAGCAGTACTTC.

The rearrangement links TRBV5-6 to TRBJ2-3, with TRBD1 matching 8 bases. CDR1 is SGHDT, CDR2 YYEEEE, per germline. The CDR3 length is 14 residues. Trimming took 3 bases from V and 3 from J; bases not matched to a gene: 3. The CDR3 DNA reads TGTGCCAGCAGCTCTCGGACAGGGACAGATACGCAGTATTTT. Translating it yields CASSSRTGTDTQYF.

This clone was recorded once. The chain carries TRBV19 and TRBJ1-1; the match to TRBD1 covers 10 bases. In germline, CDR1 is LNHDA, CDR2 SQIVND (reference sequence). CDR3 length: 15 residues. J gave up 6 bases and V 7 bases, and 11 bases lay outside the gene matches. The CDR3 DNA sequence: TGTGCCAGTATTCCTCAGACAGGGGGCTTGTCTGAAGCTTTCTTT. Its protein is CASIPQTGGLSEAFF. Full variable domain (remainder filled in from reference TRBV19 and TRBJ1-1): DGGITQSPKYLFRKEGQNVTLSCEQNLNHDAMYWYRQDPGQGLRLIYYSQIVNDFQKGDIAEGYSVSREKKESFPLTVTSAQKNPTAFYLCASIPQTGGLSEAFFGQGTRLTVV.

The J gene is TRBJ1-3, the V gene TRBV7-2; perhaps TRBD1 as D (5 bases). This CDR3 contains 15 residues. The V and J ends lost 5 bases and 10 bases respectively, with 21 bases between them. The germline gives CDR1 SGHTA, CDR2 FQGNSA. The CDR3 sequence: CASSPRGAPISTIYF. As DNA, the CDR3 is TGTGCCAGCAGCCCGCGCGGGGCACCCATTTCTACCATATATTTT.

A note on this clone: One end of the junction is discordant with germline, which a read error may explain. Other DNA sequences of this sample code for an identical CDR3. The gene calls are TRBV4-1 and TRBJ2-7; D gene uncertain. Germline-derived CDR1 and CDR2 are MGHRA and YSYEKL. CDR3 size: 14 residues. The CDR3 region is CASSPTQSSYEQYF. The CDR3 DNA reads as TGCGCCAGCAGCCCGACACAGAGCTCCTATGAGCAGTACTTC.

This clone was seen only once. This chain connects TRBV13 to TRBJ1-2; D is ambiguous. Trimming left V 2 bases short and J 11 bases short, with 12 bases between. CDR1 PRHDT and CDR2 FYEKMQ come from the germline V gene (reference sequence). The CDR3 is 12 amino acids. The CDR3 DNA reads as TGTGCCAGCAGCTTAACACCGGCGGGATACACCTTC. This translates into CASSLTPAGYTF.

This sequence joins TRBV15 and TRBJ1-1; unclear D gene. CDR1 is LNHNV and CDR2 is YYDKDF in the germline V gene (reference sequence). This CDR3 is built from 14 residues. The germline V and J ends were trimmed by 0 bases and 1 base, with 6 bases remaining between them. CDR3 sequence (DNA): TGTGCCACCAGCAGAGATTTCGGGAACACTGAAGCTTTCTTT. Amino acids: CATSRDFGNTEAFF. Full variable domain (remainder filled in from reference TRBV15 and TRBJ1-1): DAMVIQNPRYQVTQFGKPVTLSCSQTLNHNVMYWYQQKSSQAPKLLFHYYDKDFNNEADTPDNFQSRRPNTSFCFLDIRSPGLGDTAMYLCATSRDFGNTEAFFGQGTRLTVV.

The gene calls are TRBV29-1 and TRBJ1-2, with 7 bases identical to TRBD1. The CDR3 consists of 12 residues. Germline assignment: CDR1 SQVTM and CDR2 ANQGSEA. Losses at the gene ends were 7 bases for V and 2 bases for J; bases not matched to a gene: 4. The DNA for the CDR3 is TGCAGCGCCGGACAGGAGAACTATGGCTACACCTTC. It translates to CSAGQENYGYTF.

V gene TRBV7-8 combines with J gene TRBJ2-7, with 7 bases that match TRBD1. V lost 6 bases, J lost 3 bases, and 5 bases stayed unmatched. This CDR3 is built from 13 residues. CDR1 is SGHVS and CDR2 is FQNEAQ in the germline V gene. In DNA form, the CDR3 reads TGTGCCAGCAGATCGACAGGGAACTACGAGCAGTACTTC. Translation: CASRSTGNYEQYF.

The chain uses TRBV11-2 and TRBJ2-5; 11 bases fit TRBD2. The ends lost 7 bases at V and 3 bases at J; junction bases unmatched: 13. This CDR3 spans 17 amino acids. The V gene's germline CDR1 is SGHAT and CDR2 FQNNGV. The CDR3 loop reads CASTRRLAGGGEETQYF. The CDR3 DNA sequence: TGTGCCAGCACCCGACGGCTAGCGGGGGGTGGGGAAGAGACCCAGTACTTC.

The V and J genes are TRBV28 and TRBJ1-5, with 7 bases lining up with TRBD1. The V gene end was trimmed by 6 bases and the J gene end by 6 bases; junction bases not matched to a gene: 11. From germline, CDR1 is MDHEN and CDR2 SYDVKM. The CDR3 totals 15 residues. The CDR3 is CASRPTSGGSQPQHF. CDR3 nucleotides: TGTGCCAGCAGACCGACATCAGGGGGGAGTCAGCCCCAGCATTTT.

The CDR3 loop is CASSDRGKTDTQYF. CDR3 DNA sequence: TGTGCCAGCAGTGACAGGGGGAAAACAGATACGCAGTATTTT. The chain carries TRBV6-1 and TRBJ2-3, with 7 bases fitting TRBD1. Losses at the gene ends were 3 bases for V and 3 bases for J; bases not matched to a gene: 3. The CDR3 has 14 residues. Germline V gene data show CDR1 as MNHNS and CDR2 as SASEGT.

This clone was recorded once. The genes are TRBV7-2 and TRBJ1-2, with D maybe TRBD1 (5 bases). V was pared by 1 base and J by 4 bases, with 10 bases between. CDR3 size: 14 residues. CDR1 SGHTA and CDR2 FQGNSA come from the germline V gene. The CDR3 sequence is CASSLEGLSYGYTF. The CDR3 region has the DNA TGTGCCAGCAGCTTAGAGGGACTTTCCTATGGCTACACCTTC.

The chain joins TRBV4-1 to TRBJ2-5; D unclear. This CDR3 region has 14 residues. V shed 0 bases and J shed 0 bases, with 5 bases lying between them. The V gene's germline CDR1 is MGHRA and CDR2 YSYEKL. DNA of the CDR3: TGCGCCAGCAGCCAAGACAGGAACCAAGAGACCCAGTACTTC. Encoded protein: CASSQDRNQETQYF.

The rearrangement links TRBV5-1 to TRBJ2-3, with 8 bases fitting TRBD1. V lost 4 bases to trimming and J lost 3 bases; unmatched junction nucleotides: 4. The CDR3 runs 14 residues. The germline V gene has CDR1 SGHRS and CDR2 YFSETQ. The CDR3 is CASSPGQGTDTQYF. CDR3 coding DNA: TGCGCCAGCAGCCCCGGACAGGGAACAGATACGCAGTATTTT.

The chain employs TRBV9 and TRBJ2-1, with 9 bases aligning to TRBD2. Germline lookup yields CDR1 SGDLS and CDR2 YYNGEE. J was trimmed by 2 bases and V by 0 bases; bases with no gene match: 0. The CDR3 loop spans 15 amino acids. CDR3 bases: TGTGCCAGCAGCGTAGGACTAGCGGCCTACAATGAGCAGTTCTTC. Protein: CASSVGLAAYNEQFF.